This T cell receptor (beta chain) appears in the sequencing data of a study of control samples from healthy donors and cancer patients. Only in-frame clones appear in the TCRdb table, and some are missing; sequencing was by immunoSEQ multiplex PCR. The table shows tens of thousands of clones, with 70% to 90% occurring only once. This CDR3 contains 12 residues. Trimming stripped 2 bases from V and 9 bases from J, with 11 bases between. The germline CDR1 and CDR2 sequences are GTSNPN and SVGIG (reference sequence). This chain links TRBV30 with TRBJ2-1; a weak D match, TRBD2 (6 bases). The sample comprised blood. The clonotype originates from a man aged 45 to 65 in good health. CDR3 DNA sequence: TGTGCCTGGAGTTCCCGACTAGGTGAGCAGTTCTTC. Translating gives CAWSSRLGEQFF.